These T cell receptor beta chains were read from a single sample in a study of T cells in Graves' hyperthyroidism and ophthalmopathy. TCRdb reprocessed the multiplex PCR reads via MiXCR and lists one record per CDR3 protein. This sample has about 350,000 distinct CDR3 sequences, with more than 11% found just once. Source material: blood. These receptor sequences come from a woman aged 25 to 39 with Graves' hyperthyroidism. Both conserved end residues are part of each CDR3. The D gene is left open where the match is weak. Expanded clones are given a class, and other clones once, few, many or no size at all.

CDR3 length	D gene	J gene	clone size	V gene	CDR3 protein	CDR3 DNA
16	.	TRBJ2-4	few	TRBV20-1	CSARPIRGLAKNIQYF	TGCAGTGCCAGACCGATTCGAGGTTTAGCCAAAAACATTCAGTACTTC
15	.	TRBJ2-5	many	TRBV11-1	CASSLQTGPQETQYF	TGTGCCAGCAGCCTACAGACAGGTCCTCAAGAGACCCAGTACTTC
14	.	TRBJ1-1	many	TRBV19	CASSIGLLDTEAFF	TGTGCCAGTAGTATAGGGTTACTCGACACTGAAGCTTTCTTT
13	.	TRBJ2-4	.	TRBV20-1	CSAQGGIRDIQYF	TGCAGTGCCCAAGGCGGGATCCGGGACATTCAGTACTTC
15	TRBD2	TRBJ2-1	few	TRBV18	CASSLPGLAGREQFF	TGTGCCAGCTCACTGCCGGGACTAGCGGGACGTGAGCAGTTCTTC
14	.	TRBJ1-2	.	TRBV2	CASSSQGISYGYTF	TGTGCCAGCTCCTCACAGGGAATTAGCTATGGCTACACCTTC
15	TRBD2	TRBJ2-7	many	TRBV20-1	CSAQSGLAGTYEQYF	TGCAGTGCTCAATCCGGACTAGCGGGTACCTACGAGCAGTACTTC
13	.	TRBJ1-1	many	TRBV9	CASSVVSATEAFF	TGTGCCAGCAGCGTAGTAAGCGCCACTGAAGCTTTCTTT
17	.	TRBJ1-4	.	TRBV7-8	CASRAARGRVTNEKLLF	TGTGCCAGCAGGGCAGCGCGGGGGCGTGTGACTAATGAAAAACTGCTTTTT
17	TRBD2	TRBJ2-1	.	TRBV19	CASSISTSNLRKNEQFF	TGTGCCAGTAGTATCTCGACTAGCAACCTCAGGAAAAATGAGCAGTTCTTC
13	.	TRBJ2-1	few	TRBV5-6	CASSGATWKAEFF	TGTGCCAGCAGCGGGGCTACTTGGAAGGCAGAGTTCTTC
15	TRBD2	TRBJ2-5	many	TRBV11-2	CASSDWGGSGETQYF	TGTGCCAGCAGCGACTGGGGGGGGAGCGGAGAGACCCAGTACTTC
15	.	TRBJ1-2	many	TRBV28	CASSHPSGRTFGYTF	TGTGCCAGCAGTCACCCAAGCGGGCGGACCTTCGGCTACACCTTC
14	.	TRBJ2-7	.	TRBV28	CASSLNGSKTRQYF	TGTGCCAGCAGTTTGAACGGGTCCAAGACGAGGCAGTACTTC
16	TRBD2	TRBJ2-3	.	TRBV7-6	CASSSRNGGGADTQYF	TGTGCCAGCAGCTCTCGTAACGGCGGGGGAGCAGATACGCAGTATTTT
15	TRBD2	TRBJ2-5	few	TRBV2	CASSPTSGYQETQYF	TGTGCCAGCAGTCCGACTAGCGGATACCAAGAGACCCAGTACTTC
13	TRBD1	TRBJ1-3	.	TRBV6-1	CASVGDRANTIYF	TGTGCCAGCGTCGGGGACAGGGCAAACACCATATATTTT
14	.	TRBJ2-7	many	TRBV28	CASSSWTDSYEQYF	TGTGCCAGCAGTTCCTGGACAGACTCCTACGAGCAGTACTTC
14	.	TRBJ1-4	few	TRBV5-1	CASSRNGLNEKLFF	TGCGCCAGCAGCCGAAACGGATTAAATGAAAAACTGTTTTTT
11	.	TRBJ2-1	many	TRBV28	CASNEGYEQFF	TGTGCCAGCAATGAAGGCTATGAGCAGTTCTTC
16	TRBD2	TRBJ2-3	.	TRBV2	CASSGLAGVRADTQYF	TGTGCCAGCAGCGGACTAGCGGGAGTAAGGGCAGATACGCAGTATTTT
15	.	TRBJ2-1	.	TRBV7-9	CASSGSGNNYNEQFF	TGTGCCAGCAGCGGTTCCGGGAATAACTACAATGAGCAGTTCTTC
16	.	TRBJ1-1	many	TRBV12-3/TRBV12-4	CASSLGSSRGNTEAFF	TGTGCCAGCAGTTTGGGGTCGAGCAGGGGTAACACTGAAGCTTTCTTT
15	TRBD2	TRBJ2-2	many	TRBV7-7	CASSEGTSGPGELFF	TGTGCTAGCAGCGAGGGGACTAGCGGTCCTGGGGAGCTGTTTTTT
13	TRBD2	TRBJ2-7	.	TRBV7-9	CASSWGLAVEQYF	TGTGCCAGCAGCTGGGGACTAGCGGTCGAGCAGTACTTC
13	.	TRBJ2-3	many	TRBV24-1	CATSDTGPDTQYF	TGTGCCACCAGTGATACGGGACCCGATACGCAGTATTTT
16	.	TRBJ2-1	many	TRBV28	CASTPIGLGSYNEQFF	TGTGCCAGCACCCCGATCGGGTTGGGCTCCTACAATGAGCAGTTCTTC
16	.	TRBJ2-2	many	TRBV6-2/TRBV6-3	CASSYGRRTQLGELFF	TGTGCCAGCAGTTACGGCAGACGGACCCAACTGGGGGAGCTGTTTTTT
16	.	TRBJ1-2	few	TRBV29-1	CSVEGPRWQAGYGYTF	TGCAGCGTTGAAGGGCCAAGGTGGCAGGCAGGCTATGGCTACACCTTC
15	TRBD1	TRBJ1-2	.	TRBV27	CASSLSGQPYRGYTF	TGTGCCAGCAGTTTATCGGGACAGCCTTATCGAGGCTACACCTTC